This is a list of T cell receptor beta chains from one sample in a study of blood T cell repertoires in COVID-19. TCRdb's table, derived via immunoSEQ multiplex PCR, lists solely in-frame clones and lacks some. The sample has about 270,000 clones, 70% to 90% seen once; the top ten hold roughly 3.9%. Sequenced material: PBMCs or T cells enriched from blood (not recorded which). The receptor source for this set is a woman in her 30s with acute COVID-19. Each CDR3 is given with its conserved first and last residue. The order of the fields is clone size, J gene, V gene, D gene, CDR3 DNA, CDR3 protein. D genes are given only for firm matches. Size is omitted from some rows. Given values are once, few, many or a class for expanded clones.

once | TRBJ2-7 | TRBV7-8 | . | TGTGCCAGCAGCTGGACTCCACTGGGCGAGCAGTACTTC | CASSWTPLGEQYF
. | TRBJ1-4 | TRBV9 | . | TGTGCCAGCAGCGTAGATCTTAGGGGTCCTGCAACTAATGAAAAACTGTTTTTT | CASSVDLRGPATNEKLFF
. | TRBJ2-7 | TRBV3-1/TRBV3-2 | TRBD1 | TGTGCCAGCAGCCAATCGGGGACAGCCGAGCAGTACTTC | CASSQSGTAEQYF
. | TRBJ2-1 | TRBV28 | TRBD2 | TGTGCCAGCAGTTTGCCGTCCTGGTCTAGCGGGGACAATGAGCAGTTCTTC | CASSLPSWSSGDNEQFF
. | TRBJ2-7 | TRBV28 | TRBD1 | TGTGCCAGCACCCCTCCAGGGGGATCCTACGAGCAGTACTTC | CASTPPGGSYEQYF
. | TRBJ2-1 | TRBV14 | . | TGTGCCAGCAGCCAAGTCGCTGGACTAAGTACTTACAATGAGCAGTTCTTC | CASSQVAGLSTYNEQFF
once | TRBJ1-1 | TRBV14 | . | TGTGCCAGCAGCCAAGTCCTTAAATCTTGGGGGGACCCCTTAAACACTGAAGCTTTCTTT | CASSQVLKSWGDPLNTEAFF
. | TRBJ2-6 | TRBV5-1 | . | TGCGCCAGCAGCTTGGGAGCTTCTGGGGCCAACGTCCTGACTTTC | CASSLGASGANVLTF
. | TRBJ2-3 | TRBV7-2 | TRBD2 | TGTGCCAGCAGATTAGCGGGACTAAGCACAGATACGCAGTATTTT | CASRLAGLSTDTQYF
. | TRBJ1-5 | TRBV19 | . | TGTGCCAGTACCTCGGCTTTGGGCGCGAGCAATCAGCCCCAGCATTTT | CASTSALGASNQPQHF
once | TRBJ2-7 | TRBV7-8 | TRBD2 | TGTGCCAGCAGCTCCGGGACTAGCGCCTACGAGCAGTACTTC | CASSSGTSAYEQYF
once | TRBJ2-7 | TRBV27 | . | TGTGCCATCTGGACGCGAGACGGGGACGAGCAGTACTTC | CAIWTRDGDEQYF
. | TRBJ1-3 | TRBV27 | . | TGTGCCAGCGCGGGAGCCGGGCGAAACACCATATATTTT | CASAGAGRNTIYF
. | TRBJ1-1 | TRBV27 | TRBD1 | TGTGCCAGCAGTCACCGGGACAGGGCTAACACTGAAGCTTTCTTT | CASSHRDRANTEAFF
. | TRBJ2-3 | TRBV19 | TRBD2 | TGTGCCAGTAGTAGCCGACTAGCGGGAGGGCCGGGCACAGATACGCAGTATTTT | CASSSRLAGGPGTDTQYF
. | TRBJ2-5 | TRBV5-1 | TRBD1 | TGCGCCAGCAGCTTGGTGACAGGGGTTGTGGAGACCCAGTACTTC | CASSLVTGVVETQYF
. | TRBJ1-5 | TRBV19 | TRBD1 | TGTGCCAGTAGCAGGGGGTGGGACAGGGGAGTTGGCAATCAGCCCCAGCATTTT | CASSRGWDRGVGNQPQHF
. | TRBJ2-7 | TRBV2 | . | TGTGCCAGCAGAGGGGACTCGCCCTACGAGCAGTACTTC | CASRGDSPYEQYF
. | TRBJ1-5 | TRBV19 | . | TGTGCCAGTAGTATTTACAGCTATAGCAATCAGCCCCAGCATTTT | CASSIYSYSNQPQHF
. | TRBJ2-1 | TRBV7-3 | . | TGTGCCAGCATCATTAGGGGGGGCGGTTTTTCCCATGAGCAGTTCTTC | CASIIRGGGFSHEQFF
. | TRBJ1-2 | TRBV29-1 | TRBD1 | TGCAGCGCTACATTTATCCTGACAACCACCAGGGGGTCTAACTATGGCTACACCTTC | CSATFILTTTRGSNYGYTF
. | TRBJ2-1 | TRBV29-1 | TRBD2 | TGCAGCGTATTAGCGGGGGTGGGGAATGAGCAGTTCTTC | CSVLAGVGNEQFF
. | TRBJ2-1 | TRBV24-1 | . | TGTGCCACCAGTGATTTCGGCGGTAGCTCCTACAATGAGCAGTTCTTC | CATSDFGGSSYNEQFF
. | TRBJ2-7 | TRBV25-1 | TRBD1 | TGTGCCAGCACACAGGGGCCCTACGAGCAGTACTTC | CASTQGPYEQYF
once | TRBJ1-6 | TRBV6-5 | TRBD1 | TGTGCCAGCAGCCAAACCACAGGGGATAATTCACCCCTCCACTTT | CASSQTTGDNSPLHF
. | TRBJ2-7 | TRBV25-1 | TRBD2 | TGTGCCAGCAGTGAACTCTTCGGGAGGGGGGAGCAGTACTTC | CASSELFGRGEQYF
. | TRBJ1-5 | TRBV24-1 | TRBD1 | TGTGCCACCAGTGGTACAGGGGGCGTATTCAATCAGCCCCAGCATTTT | CATSGTGGVFNQPQHF
. | TRBJ2-7 | TRBV24-1 | . | TGTGCCACCAGTGATTTTGGGAGGAGCTCCTACGAGCAGTACTTC | CATSDFGRSSYEQYF
. | TRBJ2-1 | TRBV29-1 | TRBD2 | TGCAGCGTTGCCGGGACTAGCGGGATGAGTAATGAGCAGTTCTTC | CSVAGTSGMSNEQFF
. | TRBJ1-3 | TRBV2 | . | TGTGCCAGCGCGAACTCTGGAAACACCATATATTTT | CASANSGNTIYF
. | TRBJ2-7 | TRBV9 | . | TGTGCCAGCAGCGTAGCCCCGACAGGTTCCTACGAGCAGTACTTC | CASSVAPTGSYEQYF
. | TRBJ2-7 | TRBV19 | . | TGTGCCAGTAGTCCCGGCTGGAGGGGCGAGCAGTACTTC | CASSPGWRGEQYF
. | TRBJ2-1 | TRBV2 | TRBD2 | TGTGCCAGCAGGGTTAGGGCGGGAGGCCTCAATGAGCAGTTCTTC | CASRVRAGGLNEQFF
. | TRBJ2-7 | TRBV9 | TRBD2 | TGTGCCAGCAGCGCGCCGACATCGACTAGCGGGGAGCAGTACTTC | CASSAPTSTSGEQYF
few | TRBJ1-4 | TRBV9 | . | TGTGCCAGCAGCGTAGCTACGGGGGCAACTAATGAAAAACTGTTTTTT | CASSVATGATNEKLFF
. | TRBJ2-3 | TRBV20-1 | TRBD2 | TGCAGTGCTAGTGGACTAGCGGACACAGATACGCAGTATTTT | CSASGLADTDTQYF
few | TRBJ1-2 | TRBV10-3 | . | TGTGCCAGCGGGGGAGAAGCCTATGGCTACACCTTC | CASGGEAYGYTF
once | TRBJ2-1 | TRBV19 | TRBD2 | TGTGCCAGTAGTCTTACTTTTAGCGGGTTGAATGAGCAGTTCTTC | CASSLTFSGLNEQFF
. | TRBJ1-3 | TRBV27 | . | TGTGCCAGCATCAGTCCTGGAAACACCATATATTTT | CASISPGNTIYF
once | TRBJ1-2 | TRBV7-2 | . | TGTGCCAGCAGCCGCGGGTCATTGGCGCCGGTCTATGGCTACACCTTC | CASSRGSLAPVYGYTF
. | TRBJ1-3 | TRBV7-2 | . | TGTGCCAGCAGCTTATTTGCGGTTCTAACCGACTCTGGAAACACCATATATTTT | CASSLFAVLTDSGNTIYF
. | TRBJ1-3 | TRBV3-1/TRBV3-2 | TRBD1 | TGTGCCAGCAGTCAGCCCTCCGGGACAGGGGGTATTAGCCCTGGAAACACCATATATTTT | CASSQPSGTGGISPGNTIYF
. | TRBJ2-2 | TRBV2 | TRBD1 | TGTGCCAGCAGAGGGGACAGGGGGCCCGGGGAGCTGTTTTTT | CASRGDRGPGELFF
. | TRBJ1-4 | TRBV7-9 | TRBD1 | TGTGCCAGCAGCTCACCCCATTCTGGGACAGAGGAAGAAAAACTGTTTTTT | CASSSPHSGTEEEKLFF
few | TRBJ1-5 | TRBV6-1 | . | TGTGCCAGCAGTGCCCAAGACGGAGGGGGCAATCAGCCCCAGCATTTT | CASSAQDGGGNQPQHF
once | TRBJ2-2 | TRBV7-6 | TRBD2 | TGTGCCAGCAGTCCCATAGCGGGAGCGAGAACCGGGGAGCTGTTTTTT | CASSPIAGARTGELFF
. | TRBJ2-2 | TRBV7-7 | TRBD1 | TGTGCCAGCAGCTTTGACAGGGCAAACACCGGGGAGCTGTTTTTT | CASSFDRANTGELFF
. | TRBJ1-2 | TRBV5-5 | TRBD1 | TGTGCCAGCAGCACGCAGGGGGCGAATGGCTACACCTTC | CASSTQGANGYTF
. | TRBJ1-5 | TRBV27 | . | TGTGCCAGCAGTACGGGGGGATTCGGCAATCAGCCCCAGCATTTT | CASSTGGFGNQPQHF
. | TRBJ1-1 | TRBV24-1 | . | TGTGCCACCAGTGCAGGGTTCCGAGCTTTCTTT | CATSAGFRAFF
. | TRBJ1-6 | TRBV6-5 | TRBD1 | TGTGCCAGCAGTTACTTTGGACAGGGGAGTTCACCCCTCCACTTT | CASSYFGQGSSPLHF
. | TRBJ2-7 | TRBV7-9 | TRBD1 | TGTGCCAGCAGCTTAGTGGGACAGGGATACGAGCAGTACTTC | CASSLVGQGYEQYF
. | TRBJ2-3 | TRBV11-2 | TRBD2 | TGTGCCAGCAGCTTAGGGGCTAGCGGGACAGATACGCAGTATTTT | CASSLGASGTDTQYF
. | TRBJ1-6 | TRBV7-9 | TRBD1 | TGTGCCAGCAGCCCCGGGACAGGCTATAATTCACCCCTCCACTTT | CASSPGTGYNSPLHF
. | TRBJ1-1 | TRBV27 | . | TGTGCCAGCACATATGACAGGAACACTGAAGCTTTCTTT | CASTYDRNTEAFF